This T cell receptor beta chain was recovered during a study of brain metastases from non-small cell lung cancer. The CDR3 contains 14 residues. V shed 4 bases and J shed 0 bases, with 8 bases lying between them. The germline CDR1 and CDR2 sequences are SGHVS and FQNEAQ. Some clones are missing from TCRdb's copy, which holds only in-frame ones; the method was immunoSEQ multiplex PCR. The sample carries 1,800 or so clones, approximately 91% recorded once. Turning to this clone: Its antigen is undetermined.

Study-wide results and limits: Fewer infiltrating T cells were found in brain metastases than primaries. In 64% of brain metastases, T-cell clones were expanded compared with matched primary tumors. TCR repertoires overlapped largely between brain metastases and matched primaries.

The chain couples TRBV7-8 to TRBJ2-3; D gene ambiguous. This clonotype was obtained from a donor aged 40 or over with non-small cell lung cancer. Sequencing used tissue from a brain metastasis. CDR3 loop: CASSSYTSTDTQYF. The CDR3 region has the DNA TGTGCCAGCAGCTCGTACACTAGCACAGATACGCAGTATTTT.